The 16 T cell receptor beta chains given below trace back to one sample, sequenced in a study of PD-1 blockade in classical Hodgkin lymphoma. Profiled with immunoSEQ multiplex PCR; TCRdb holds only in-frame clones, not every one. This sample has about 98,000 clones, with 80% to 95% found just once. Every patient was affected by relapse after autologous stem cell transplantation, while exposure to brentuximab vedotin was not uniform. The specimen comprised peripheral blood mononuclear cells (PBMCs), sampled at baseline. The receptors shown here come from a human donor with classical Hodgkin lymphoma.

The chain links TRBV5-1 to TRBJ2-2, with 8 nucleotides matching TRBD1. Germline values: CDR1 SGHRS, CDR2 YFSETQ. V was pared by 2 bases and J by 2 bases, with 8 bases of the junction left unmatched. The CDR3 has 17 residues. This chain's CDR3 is CASSLAPQGANTGELFF. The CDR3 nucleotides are TGCGCCAGCAGCTTAGCCCCTCAGGGGGCCAACACCGGGGAGCTGTTTTTT. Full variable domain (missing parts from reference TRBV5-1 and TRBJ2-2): KAGVTQTPRYLIKTRGQQVTLSCSPISGHRSVSWYQQTPGQGLQFLFEYFSETQRNKGNFPGRFSGRQFSNSRSEMNVSTLELGDSALYLCASSLAPQGANTGELFFGEGSRLTVL.

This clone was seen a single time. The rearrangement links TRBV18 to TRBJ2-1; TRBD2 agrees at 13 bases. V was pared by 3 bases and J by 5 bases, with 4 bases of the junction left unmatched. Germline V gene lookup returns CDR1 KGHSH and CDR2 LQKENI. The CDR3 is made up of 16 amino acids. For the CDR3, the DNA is TGTGCCAGCTCACCGGGGACTAGCGGGATCAACAATGAGCAGTTCTTC. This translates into CASSPGTSGINNEQFF.

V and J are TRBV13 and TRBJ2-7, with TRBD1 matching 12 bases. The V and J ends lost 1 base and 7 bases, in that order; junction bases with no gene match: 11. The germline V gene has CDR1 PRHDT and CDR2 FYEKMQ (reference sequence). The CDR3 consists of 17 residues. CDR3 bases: TGTGCCAGCAGCTTAGCAATTCCGGGACAGGGGGCTGAAGAGCAGTACTTC. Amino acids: CASSLAIPGQGAEEQYF.

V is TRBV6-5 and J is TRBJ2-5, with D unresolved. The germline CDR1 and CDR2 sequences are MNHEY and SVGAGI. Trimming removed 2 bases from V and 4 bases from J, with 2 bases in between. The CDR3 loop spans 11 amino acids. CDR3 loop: CASSYGETQYF. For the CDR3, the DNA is TGTGCCAGCAGTTACGGAGAGACCCAGTACTTC.

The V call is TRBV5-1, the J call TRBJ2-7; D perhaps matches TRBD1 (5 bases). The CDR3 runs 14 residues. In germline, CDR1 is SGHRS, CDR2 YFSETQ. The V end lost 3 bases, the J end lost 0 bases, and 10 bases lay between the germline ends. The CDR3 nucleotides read TGCGCCAGCAGCTCGACAGCCAGCTCCTACGAGCAGTACTTC. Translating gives CASSSTASSYEQYF.

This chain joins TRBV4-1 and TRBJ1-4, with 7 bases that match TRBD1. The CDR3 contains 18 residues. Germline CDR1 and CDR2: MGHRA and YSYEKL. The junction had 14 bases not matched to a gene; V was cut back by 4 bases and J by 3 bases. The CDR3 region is CASSPLVTGVIANEKLFF. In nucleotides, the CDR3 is TGCGCCAGCAGCCCGCTGGTTACAGGGGTTATTGCTAATGAAAAACTGTTTTTT.

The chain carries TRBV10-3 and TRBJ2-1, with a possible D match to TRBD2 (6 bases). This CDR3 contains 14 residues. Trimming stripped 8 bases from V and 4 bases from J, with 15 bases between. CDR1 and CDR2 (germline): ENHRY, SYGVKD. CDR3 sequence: CAIGSGYKYNEQFF. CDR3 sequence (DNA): TGTGCCATCGGGAGCGGGTATAAATACAATGAGCAGTTCTTC.

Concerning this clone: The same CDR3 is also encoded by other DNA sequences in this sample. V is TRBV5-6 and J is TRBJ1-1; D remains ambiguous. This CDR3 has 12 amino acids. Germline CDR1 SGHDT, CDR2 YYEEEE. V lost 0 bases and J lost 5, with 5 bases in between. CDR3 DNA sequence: TGTGCCAGCAGCTTGGTCGGAACTGAAGCTTTCTTT. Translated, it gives CASSLVGTEAFF.

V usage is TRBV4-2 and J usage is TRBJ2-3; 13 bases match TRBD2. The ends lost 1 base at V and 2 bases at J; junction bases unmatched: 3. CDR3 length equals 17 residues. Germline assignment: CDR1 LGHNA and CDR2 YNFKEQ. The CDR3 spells CASSQVGTSGITDTQYF. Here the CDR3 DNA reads TGTGCCAGCAGCCAAGTTGGGACTAGCGGGATCACAGATACGCAGTATTTT.

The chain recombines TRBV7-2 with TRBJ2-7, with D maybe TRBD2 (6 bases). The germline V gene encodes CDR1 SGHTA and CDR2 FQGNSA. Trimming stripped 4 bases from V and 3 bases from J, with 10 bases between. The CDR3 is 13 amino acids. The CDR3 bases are TGTGCCAGCAGCTCAAGACTAGACTACGAGCAGTACTTC. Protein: CASSSRLDYEQYF.

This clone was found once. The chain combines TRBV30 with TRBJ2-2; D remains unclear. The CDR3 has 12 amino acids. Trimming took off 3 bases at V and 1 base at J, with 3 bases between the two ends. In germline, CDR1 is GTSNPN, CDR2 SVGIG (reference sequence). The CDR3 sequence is CAWRLNTGELFF. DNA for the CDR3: TGTGCCTGGAGATTGAACACCGGGGAGCTGTTTTTT.

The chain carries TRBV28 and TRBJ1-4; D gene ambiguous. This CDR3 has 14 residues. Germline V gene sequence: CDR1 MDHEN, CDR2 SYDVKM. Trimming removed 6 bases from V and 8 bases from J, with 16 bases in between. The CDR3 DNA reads TGTGCCAGCAGAGGCCAAACCTTGAGGGAAAAACTGTTTTTT. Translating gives CASRGQTLREKLFF.

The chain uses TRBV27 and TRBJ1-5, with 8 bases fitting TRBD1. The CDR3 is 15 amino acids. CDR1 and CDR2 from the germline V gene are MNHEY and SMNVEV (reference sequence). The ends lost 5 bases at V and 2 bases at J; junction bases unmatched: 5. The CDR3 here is CASSAQGARNQPQHF. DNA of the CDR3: TGTGCCAGCAGTGCTCAGGGGGCGCGCAATCAGCCCCAGCATTTT.

The CDR3 sequence is CASSLDNGRASNEQFF. The CDR3 nucleotides read TGTGCCAGCAGCTTAGATAACGGGAGGGCCTCCAATGAGCAGTTCTTC. V is TRBV11-2 and J is TRBJ2-1; 8 positions agree with TRBD2. With 0 bases clipped from V and 6 bases from J, the junction kept 7 bases outside the gene matches. CDR3 size: 16 residues. The germline CDR1 and CDR2 sequences are SGHAT and FQNNGV.

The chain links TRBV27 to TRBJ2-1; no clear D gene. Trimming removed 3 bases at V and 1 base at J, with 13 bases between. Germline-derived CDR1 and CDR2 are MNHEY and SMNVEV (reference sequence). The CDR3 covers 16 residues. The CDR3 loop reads CASSLWVSRSYNEQFF. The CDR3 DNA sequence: TGTGCCAGCAGTTTGTGGGTTTCGAGGTCCTACAATGAGCAGTTCTTC.

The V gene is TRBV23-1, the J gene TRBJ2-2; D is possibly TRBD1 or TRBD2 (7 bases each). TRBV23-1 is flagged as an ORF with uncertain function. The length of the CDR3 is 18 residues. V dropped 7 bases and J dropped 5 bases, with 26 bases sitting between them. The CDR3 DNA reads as TGCGCCAGCAATCCGACAGGGAGGGCCCCGAAGGGGACCGGGGAGCTGTTTTTT. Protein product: CASNPTGRAPKGTGELFF.